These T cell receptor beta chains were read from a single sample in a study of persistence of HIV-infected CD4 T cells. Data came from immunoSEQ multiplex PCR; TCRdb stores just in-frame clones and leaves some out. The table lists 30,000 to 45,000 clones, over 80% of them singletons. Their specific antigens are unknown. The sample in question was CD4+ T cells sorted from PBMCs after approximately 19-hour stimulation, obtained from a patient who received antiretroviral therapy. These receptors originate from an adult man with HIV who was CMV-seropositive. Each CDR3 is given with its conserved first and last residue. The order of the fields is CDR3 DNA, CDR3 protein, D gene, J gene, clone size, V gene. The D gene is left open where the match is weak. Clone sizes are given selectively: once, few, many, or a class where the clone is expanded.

CDR3 DNA: TGTGCCAGCAGCCGCTACACATACGAGAGGTACTTC
CDR3 protein: CASSRYTYERYF
D gene: -
J gene: TRBJ2-7
clone size: -
V gene: TRBV3-1/TRBV3-2

CDR3 DNA: TGTGCCAGCAGCTTCGTGAGCGGGAGGGGAACAGATACGCAGTATTTT
CDR3 protein: CASSFVSGRGTDTQYF
D gene: TRBD2
J gene: TRBJ2-3
clone size: -
V gene: TRBV7-2

CDR3 DNA: TGTGCCAGCAGTTCCTACGATAGAGAAGAGACCCAGTACTTC
CDR3 protein: CASSSYDREETQYF
D gene: -
J gene: TRBJ2-5
clone size: once
V gene: TRBV6-5

CDR3 DNA: TGTGCCAGCCAGACGGGACAGGGAGGAGAGACCCAGTACTTC
CDR3 protein: CASQTGQGGETQYF
D gene: TRBD1
J gene: TRBJ2-5
clone size: -
V gene: TRBV3-1/TRBV3-2

CDR3 DNA: TGCGCCAGCAGCCAAGAGGGGACTAGCGGCACAGATACGCAGTATTTT
CDR3 protein: CASSQEGTSGTDTQYF
D gene: TRBD2
J gene: TRBJ2-3
clone size: once
V gene: TRBV4-3

CDR3 DNA: TGTGCCAGCTCACCGAATGACAGGGGGCTGTATGGCTACACCTTC
CDR3 protein: CASSPNDRGLYGYTF
D gene: TRBD1
J gene: TRBJ1-2
clone size: -
V gene: TRBV18

CDR3 DNA: TGCGCCAGCAGCTTGGGACAGGCGAACACTGAAGCTTTCTTT
CDR3 protein: CASSLGQANTEAFF
D gene: -
J gene: TRBJ1-1
clone size: -
V gene: TRBV5-1

CDR3 DNA: TGTGCCAGTAGTATAATGAGTTTCTATGGCTACACCTTC
CDR3 protein: CASSIMSFYGYTF
D gene: -
J gene: TRBJ1-2
clone size: -
V gene: TRBV19

CDR3 DNA: TGCGCCAGCAGCCAAGGAAAAGGGGTCCGTCAAGAGACCCAGTACTTC
CDR3 protein: CASSQGKGVRQETQYF
D gene: -
J gene: TRBJ2-5
clone size: -
V gene: TRBV4-1

CDR3 DNA: TGTGCCACCAGTGATTTGTCAGGACAGGGCGAGGCAGGGAATGGCTACACCTTC
CDR3 protein: CATSDLSGQGEAGNGYTF
D gene: TRBD1
J gene: TRBJ1-2
clone size: -
V gene: TRBV24-1

CDR3 DNA: TGTGCCAGCAGAGGGGCCCGGGGACTTAACGAGCAGTACTTC
CDR3 protein: CASRGARGLNEQYF
D gene: -
J gene: TRBJ2-7
clone size: -
V gene: TRBV5-8

CDR3 DNA: TGTGCCTGGGGGAAGGGAGTCGGGTGGGAGACCCAGTACTTC
CDR3 protein: CAWGKGVGWETQYF
D gene: -
J gene: TRBJ2-5
clone size: few
V gene: TRBV30

CDR3 DNA: TGTGCCAGCTCTGACACCGGGGAGCTGTTTTTT
CDR3 protein: CASSDTGELFF
D gene: -
J gene: TRBJ2-2
clone size: once
V gene: TRBV2

CDR3 DNA: TGTGCCAGCAGCCCGGCAGGAACAGATACGCAGTATTTT
CDR3 protein: CASSPAGTDTQYF
D gene: -
J gene: TRBJ2-3
clone size: -
V gene: TRBV7-2

CDR3 DNA: TGTGCCAGCAGTTACTTATACAGGGTCGAGCAGTACTTC
CDR3 protein: CASSYLYRVEQYF
D gene: -
J gene: TRBJ2-7
clone size: -
V gene: TRBV6-5

CDR3 DNA: TGTGCCAGTAGTATAGCTCCGGGACAGGCAATCTCTGGGGCCAACGTCCTGACTTTC
CDR3 protein: CASSIAPGQAISGANVLTF
D gene: TRBD1
J gene: TRBJ2-6
clone size: -
V gene: TRBV19

CDR3 DNA: TGTGCCAGCAGTCTACTAGCGGGGCCTAACAATGAGCAGTTCTTC
CDR3 protein: CASSLLAGPNNEQFF
D gene: TRBD2
J gene: TRBJ2-1
clone size: -
V gene: TRBV6-2/TRBV6-3

CDR3 DNA: TGTGCCACGAACACCGGCCCGCATACCTACGAGCAGTACTTC
CDR3 protein: CATNTGPHTYEQYF
D gene: -
J gene: TRBJ2-7
clone size: -
V gene: TRBV7-2

CDR3 DNA: TGCAGTGCCTACAAGAACAGGGAGGAGTACTTC
CDR3 protein: CSAYKNREEYF
D gene: -
J gene: TRBJ2-7
clone size: -
V gene: TRBV20-1

CDR3 DNA: TGTGCCAGCAGCCAAGGGGGAGTAGGAGATACGCAGTATTTT
CDR3 protein: CASSQGGVGDTQYF
D gene: -
J gene: TRBJ2-3
clone size: -
V gene: TRBV14

CDR3 DNA: TGTGCCTGGAGTGTACAAGCTATGAATTCACCCCTCCACTTT
CDR3 protein: CAWSVQAMNSPLHF
D gene: -
J gene: TRBJ1-6
clone size: -
V gene: TRBV30

CDR3 DNA: TGTGCCAGCAGCCTAGAACGGGACACGGTCTCCTACGAGCAGTACTTC
CDR3 protein: CASSLERDTVSYEQYF
D gene: -
J gene: TRBJ2-7
clone size: -
V gene: TRBV7-2

CDR3 DNA: TGTGCCAGCAGTCGGGCTTCGGGCAGACGCTACGAGCAGTACTTC
CDR3 protein: CASSRASGRRYEQYF
D gene: -
J gene: TRBJ2-7
clone size: -
V gene: TRBV6-2/TRBV6-3

CDR3 DNA: TGTGCCAGCAGTTACGCTGGGGGCAACACTGAAGCTTTCTTT
CDR3 protein: CASSYAGGNTEAFF
D gene: -
J gene: TRBJ1-1
clone size: once
V gene: TRBV4-2

CDR3 DNA: TGTGCCACTACGGGCAACTCTAATGAAAAACTGTTTTTT
CDR3 protein: CATTGNSNEKLFF
D gene: -
J gene: TRBJ1-4
clone size: -
V gene: TRBV10-3

CDR3 DNA: TGTGCCAGCAGCTCCCGGGACAGGGAAAGCTTAGCTGAAGCTTTCTTT
CDR3 protein: CASSSRDRESLAEAFF
D gene: TRBD1
J gene: TRBJ1-1
clone size: few
V gene: TRBV3-1/TRBV3-2

CDR3 DNA: TGTGCCAGCAGCCAAGGAAGTCCGAACTATGGCTACACCTTC
CDR3 protein: CASSQGSPNYGYTF
D gene: -
J gene: TRBJ1-2
clone size: once
V gene: TRBV4-2

CDR3 DNA: TGTGCCAGCAGCCAAGATGTGAAAACTGAGCAGTTCTTC
CDR3 protein: CASSQDVKTEQFF
D gene: -
J gene: TRBJ2-1
clone size: few
V gene: TRBV4-2

CDR3 DNA: TGTGCCAGCAGCCTGCGACAGACAGATACGCAGTATTTT
CDR3 protein: CASSLRQTDTQYF
D gene: -
J gene: TRBJ2-3
clone size: once
V gene: TRBV28

CDR3 DNA: TGCGCCAGCAGCTTAGAATCAGCCTACGAGCAGTACTTC
CDR3 protein: CASSLESAYEQYF
D gene: -
J gene: TRBJ2-7
clone size: -
V gene: TRBV5-1

CDR3 DNA: TGTGCCAGCAGCTTGGCCGGGGCTAGCGGGAGCTACGAGCAGTACTTC
CDR3 protein: CASSLAGASGSYEQYF
D gene: TRBD2
J gene: TRBJ2-7
clone size: -
V gene: TRBV5-6

CDR3 DNA: TGTGCCGGGTCAAGTGGCCAGGGGCTCCGCAATGAGCAGTTCTTC
CDR3 protein: CAGSSGQGLRNEQFF
D gene: -
J gene: TRBJ2-1
clone size: once
V gene: TRBV7-2

CDR3 DNA: TGTGCCAGCAAGGACAGGAGAAATCAGCCCCAGCATTTT
CDR3 protein: CASKDRRNQPQHF
D gene: TRBD1
J gene: TRBJ1-5
clone size: -
V gene: TRBV19

CDR3 DNA: TGTGCCAGCAAGGATAGGAACACTGAAGCTTTCTTT
CDR3 protein: CASKDRNTEAFF
D gene: -
J gene: TRBJ1-1
clone size: -
V gene: TRBV28

CDR3 DNA: TGCAGTGCTAGTTGGGGGGACAGGGGTTTCACCGGGGAGCTGTTTTTT
CDR3 protein: CSASWGDRGFTGELFF
D gene: TRBD1
J gene: TRBJ2-2
clone size: -
V gene: TRBV20-1

CDR3 DNA: TGTGCCATCAGGGGGACTAGCGGGGCTCCATCCTACGAGCAGTACTTC
CDR3 protein: CAIRGTSGAPSYEQYF
D gene: TRBD2
J gene: TRBJ2-7
clone size: few
V gene: TRBV10-3

CDR3 DNA: TGTGCCAGCAGTTCTCTATATACTAGCGGGAGAGGAGATACGCAGTATTTT
CDR3 protein: CASSSLYTSGRGDTQYF
D gene: TRBD2
J gene: TRBJ2-3
clone size: -
V gene: TRBV6-2/TRBV6-3

CDR3 DNA: TGTGCCTGGAGTCGAAGATTTGGACTAGCGGGAAACAATGAGCAGTTCTTC
CDR3 protein: CAWSRRFGLAGNNEQFF
D gene: TRBD2
J gene: TRBJ2-1
clone size: -
V gene: TRBV30

CDR3 DNA: TGTGCCAGCAGCCCCGGCCGGATCGTCTCCTACGAGCAGTACTTC
CDR3 protein: CASSPGRIVSYEQYF
D gene: -
J gene: TRBJ2-7
clone size: -
V gene: TRBV7-9

CDR3 DNA: TGTGCCAGCAGTTACCCGATTGGACTAGCGGGAGGCCCGAGGAATGAGCAGTTCTTC
CDR3 protein: CASSYPIGLAGGPRNEQFF
D gene: TRBD2
J gene: TRBJ2-1
clone size: once
V gene: TRBV6-2/TRBV6-3

CDR3 DNA: TGTGCCAGTAGTCCGACACGGAAGCCCCAGCATTTT
CDR3 protein: CASSPTRKPQHF
D gene: -
J gene: TRBJ1-5
clone size: -
V gene: TRBV19